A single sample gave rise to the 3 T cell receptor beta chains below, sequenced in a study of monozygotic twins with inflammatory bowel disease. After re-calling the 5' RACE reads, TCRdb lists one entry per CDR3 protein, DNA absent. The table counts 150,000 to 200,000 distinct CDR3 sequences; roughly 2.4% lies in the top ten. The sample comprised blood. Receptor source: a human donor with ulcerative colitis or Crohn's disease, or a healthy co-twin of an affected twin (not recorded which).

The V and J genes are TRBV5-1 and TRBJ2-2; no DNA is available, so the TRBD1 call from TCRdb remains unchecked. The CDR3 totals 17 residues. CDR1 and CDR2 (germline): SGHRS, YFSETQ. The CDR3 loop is CASSSTPQEYYTGELFF.

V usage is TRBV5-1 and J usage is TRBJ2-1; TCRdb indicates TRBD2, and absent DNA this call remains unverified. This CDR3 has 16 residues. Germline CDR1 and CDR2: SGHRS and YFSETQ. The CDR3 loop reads CASSGSGTSSYNEQFF.

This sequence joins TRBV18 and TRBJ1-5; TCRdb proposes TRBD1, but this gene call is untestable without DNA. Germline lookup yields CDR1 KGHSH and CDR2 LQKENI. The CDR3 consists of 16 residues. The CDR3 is CASSRTGGETNQPQHF.